This T cell receptor beta chain was documented in a study of T cell responses to AZD1222 COVID-19 vaccine. Sequencing was performed with immunoSEQ multiplex PCR; in TCRdb, only in-frame clones are kept and a portion is missing. The profile covers 55,000 to 65,000 clones, with approximately 89% appearing a single time and 6.1% taken by the ten largest. Study observations and caveats: Researchers took repertoire samples only after the peak T cell response had come. At study baseline, merely over 5 AZD1222 recipients were seropositive. Unmutated variant regions are reportedly the target of nearly half of TCRs that are spike-specific.

Remarks on this clone: Its antigen is unidentified.

Germline CDR1 and CDR2: LNHDA and SQIVND (reference sequence). The junction had 4 bases not matched to a gene; V was cut back by 7 bases and J by 3 bases. The CDR3 spans 13 residues. This receptor was taken from an adult who received the AZD1222 COVID-19 vaccine. The material sequenced was peripheral blood, taken 28 days after the second AZD1222 dose. The rearrangement joins TRBV19 to TRBJ1-2; TRBD1 aligns across 8 bases. The CDR3 protein is CASNGQGYYGYTF. CDR3 nucleotide sequence: TGTGCCAGTAACGGACAGGGCTACTATGGCTACACCTTC.